The sequence of this T cell receptor (beta chain) was determined in a study of T cell changes during pregnancy in multiple sclerosis. CDR3 length equals 14 residues. Germline-derived CDR1 and CDR2 are SGHRS and YFSETQ. The V gene end was trimmed by 2 bases and the J gene end by 8 bases; junction bases not matched to a gene: 3. TCRdb's copy holds only in-frame clones and misses some; the assay was immunoSEQ multiplex PCR. Of 70,000 to 95,000 clones detected, 70% to 90% appear once; the ten largest clones hold about 1.9%. The sample was peripheral blood, taken before pregnancy. The receptor comes from a female donor with multiple sclerosis, enrolled in a pregnancy study. The chain combines TRBV5-1 with TRBJ1-6, with TRBD1 matching 8 bases. The CDR3 sequence: CASSFGTGYSPLHF. The CDR3 DNA sequence: TGCGCCAGCAGCTTTGGGACAGGATATTCACCCCTCCACTTT. The full variable domain, with the rest looked up from reference TRBV5-1 and TRBJ1-6, is KAGVTQTPRYLIKTRGQQVTLSCSPISGHRSVSWYQQTPGQGLQFLFEYFSETQRNKGNFPGRFSGRQFSNSRSEMNVSTLELGDSALYLCASSFGTGYSPLHFGNGTRLTVT.